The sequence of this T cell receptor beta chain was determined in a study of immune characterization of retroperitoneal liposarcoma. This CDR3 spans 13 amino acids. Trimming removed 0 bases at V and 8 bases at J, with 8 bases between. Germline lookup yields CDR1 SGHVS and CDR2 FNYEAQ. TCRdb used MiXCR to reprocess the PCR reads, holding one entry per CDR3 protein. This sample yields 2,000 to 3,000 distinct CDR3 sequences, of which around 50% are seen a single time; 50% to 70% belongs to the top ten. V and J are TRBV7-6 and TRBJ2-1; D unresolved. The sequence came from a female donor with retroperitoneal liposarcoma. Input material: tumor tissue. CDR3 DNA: TGTGCCAGCAGCTTAGCCGGTCCGGATGAGCAGTTCTTC. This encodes CASSLAGPDEQFF.